This T cell receptor (beta chain) derives from a study of T cell responses to AZD1222 COVID-19 vaccine. Study-level findings and limits: Along spike, vaccine-associated CD4 TCRs were found throughout, with dominance at 160-218 and 743-854. Donors were chiefly white British, with a greater number of females, and clonal diversity was perhaps underestimated. Just 5 or 6 AZD1222 recipients tested seropositive at baseline.

The protocol was immunoSEQ multiplex PCR, while the TCRdb copy is restricted to in-frame clones and leaves out a portion. The sample holds some 79,000 clones, 80% to 90% seen once. This CDR3 comprises 18 residues. V was pared by 1 base and J by 3 bases, with 10 bases of the junction left unmatched. CDR1 is SGDLS, CDR2 YYNGEE, per germline. A word on this clone: Its antigen remains unknown.

Sequencing was performed on peripheral blood, taken 28 days after the second AZD1222 dose. V is TRBV9 and J is TRBJ2-3, with 11 bases that match TRBD2. This TCR derives from an adult who received the AZD1222 COVID-19 vaccine. CDR3 coding DNA: TGTGCCAGCAGCGTAAAGATTAGCGGGGGGGCCCGTACAGATACGCAGTATTTT. Translating gives CASSVKISGGARTDTQYF.